This TCR beta chain appears in the sequencing data of a study of blood T cell repertoires in COVID-19. Overall study context: T cells, B-cell-depleted T cells, or PBMCs supplied cDNA or gDNA.

Profiled with immunoSEQ multiplex PCR; TCRdb holds only in-frame clones, not every one. The sample contains about 200,000 clones, approximately 90% of which appear only once. Per the germline V gene, CDR1 is SGHDT and CDR2 is YYEEEE. The CDR3 consists of 16 residues. V gave up 1 base and J gave up 9 bases, with 21 bases separating them. The sequencing input was peripheral blood. This clonotype originated in a man aged 60 to 75 with COVID-19, enrolled during active disease. The chain carries TRBV5-6 and TRBJ2-3; TRBD2 might be the D (5 bases). The CDR3, as DNA: TGTGCCAGCAGCTTGAGGAGGTTGAGCGGCCCTAGCACGCAGTATTTT. Translated, it gives CASSLRRLSGPSTQYF.